A selection of T cell receptor beta chains follows, all from one sample in a study of shared clonotypes between healthy human individuals. Repertoires were generated with immunoSEQ multiplex PCR, while TCRdb's copy carries only in-frame clones and drops some. This sample carries 2.5 million or so clones, around nine tenths of them seen once, and the ten largest clones take over 0.12%. Sequenced material: naive CD4+ T cells sorted from blood. Receptors were obtained from a man in his late teens or twenties in good health. Each CDR3 is given with its conserved first and last residue. D genes are given only for firm matches. Size tells how often a clone was seen (once, few, many) or the class of an expanded clone, and some rows leave it out.

CDR3 DNA: TGTGCCAGTAGTCGACTAGCAAATGAGCAGTTCTTC; CDR3 protein: CASSRLANEQFF; J gene: TRBJ2-1; clone size: NA; D gene: TRBD2; V gene: TRBV19
CDR3 DNA: TGCGCCAGCAGGAATCACGGACAGGCCACAGATACGCAGTATTTT; CDR3 protein: CASRNHGQATDTQYF; J gene: TRBJ2-3; clone size: NA; D gene: TRBD1; V gene: TRBV4-1
CDR3 DNA: TGTGCCAGTAGTCCCCAGACTAGCATCTCGGAGACCCAGTACTTC; CDR3 protein: CASSPQTSISETQYF; J gene: TRBJ2-5; clone size: NA; D gene: TRBD2; V gene: TRBV19
CDR3 DNA: TGCGCCAGCAGCCCGGGACAACGAAATTCACCCCTCCACTTT; CDR3 protein: CASSPGQRNSPLHF; J gene: TRBJ1-6; clone size: NA; D gene: NA; V gene: TRBV5-1
CDR3 DNA: TGTGCCAGCAGTGTGGACGGTGATCAGCCCCAGCATTTT; CDR3 protein: CASSVDGDQPQHF; J gene: TRBJ1-5; clone size: NA; D gene: NA; V gene: TRBV25-1
CDR3 DNA: TGTGCCAGCAGCGTAGGGCTAGCGGACACGGATGAGCAGTTCTTC; CDR3 protein: CASSVGLADTDEQFF; J gene: TRBJ2-1; clone size: NA; D gene: TRBD2; V gene: TRBV9
CDR3 DNA: TGTGCCTGGCAAAGACAGACAAACACTGAAGCTTTCTTT; CDR3 protein: CAWQRQTNTEAFF; J gene: TRBJ1-1; clone size: NA; D gene: NA; V gene: TRBV30
CDR3 DNA: TGCGCCAGCACACCCGGGGGGGAAGGCGGCTACACCTTC; CDR3 protein: CASTPGGEGGYTF; J gene: TRBJ1-2; clone size: NA; D gene: NA; V gene: TRBV5-1
CDR3 DNA: TGTGCCAGCAGTTCAACAGGGTTTAGCACTGAAGCTTTCTTT; CDR3 protein: CASSSTGFSTEAFF; J gene: TRBJ1-1; clone size: NA; D gene: NA; V gene: TRBV6-6
CDR3 DNA: TGTGCCAGCAGCGAAGTCGCGCAGATAGGAGGCTACACCTTC; CDR3 protein: CASSEVAQIGGYTF; J gene: TRBJ1-2; clone size: NA; D gene: NA; V gene: TRBV5-4
CDR3 DNA: TGCGCCAGCAGCTTGGAACGGGGGAATGAGCAGTTCTTC; CDR3 protein: CASSLERGNEQFF; J gene: TRBJ2-1; clone size: NA; D gene: NA; V gene: TRBV5-1
CDR3 DNA: TGTGCCAGCGGCTTAGGCACAGGGGTCCAAGAGACCCAGTACTTC; CDR3 protein: CASGLGTGVQETQYF; J gene: TRBJ2-5; clone size: NA; D gene: TRBD1; V gene: TRBV7-9
CDR3 DNA: TGTGCCAGCACTAAGGGGTGGACCGGGGAGCTGTTTTTT; CDR3 protein: CASTKGWTGELFF; J gene: TRBJ2-2; clone size: NA; D gene: NA; V gene: TRBV6-5
CDR3 DNA: TGTGCCAGCAGCTTAGTGTCGGGAGGGGGCACAGATACGCAGTATTTT; CDR3 protein: CASSLVSGGGTDTQYF; J gene: TRBJ2-3; clone size: NA; D gene: TRBD2; V gene: TRBV7-9
CDR3 DNA: TGTGCCAGCAGTCCAGGCGTCTCTGGGGCCAACGTCCTGACTTTC; CDR3 protein: CASSPGVSGANVLTF; J gene: TRBJ2-6; clone size: NA; D gene: NA; V gene: TRBV6-6
CDR3 DNA: TGTGCCTGGAGTCCCCAGGGGAACACTGAAGCTTTCTTT; CDR3 protein: CAWSPQGNTEAFF; J gene: TRBJ1-1; clone size: NA; D gene: NA; V gene: TRBV30
CDR3 DNA: TGCGCCAGCAGTGACCCGGAGAAAATGGGCTACACCTTC; CDR3 protein: CASSDPEKMGYTF; J gene: TRBJ1-2; clone size: once; D gene: NA; V gene: TRBV10-1
CDR3 DNA: TGCGCCAGCAGCGGGGGAGGTCGGACTGAAGCTTTCTTT; CDR3 protein: CASSGGGRTEAFF; J gene: TRBJ1-1; clone size: NA; D gene: NA; V gene: TRBV5-1
CDR3 DNA: TGTGCCAGCAGCTTAGCGGGCGACTATGGCTACACCTTC; CDR3 protein: CASSLAGDYGYTF; J gene: TRBJ1-2; clone size: once; D gene: NA; V gene: TRBV7-9
CDR3 DNA: TGTGCCAGCAGCTTTGCAGGGGGGAATTCACCCCTCCACTTT; CDR3 protein: CASSFAGGNSPLHF; J gene: TRBJ1-6; clone size: NA; D gene: TRBD1; V gene: TRBV7-2
CDR3 DNA: TGCGCCAGCAGCTTGGATGGGACAGTAGGAAACACCATATATTTT; CDR3 protein: CASSLDGTVGNTIYF; J gene: TRBJ1-3; clone size: once; D gene: TRBD1; V gene: TRBV5-1
CDR3 DNA: TGTGCCAGTAGTCTTAGTTCAAACACTGAAGCTTTCTTT; CDR3 protein: CASSLSSNTEAFF; J gene: TRBJ1-1; clone size: NA; D gene: NA; V gene: TRBV19
CDR3 DNA: TGTGCCAGCCAGGGGGGGTACAATGAGCAGTTCTTC; CDR3 protein: CASQGGYNEQFF; J gene: TRBJ2-1; clone size: NA; D gene: NA; V gene: TRBV7-2
CDR3 DNA: TGTGCCACCAGTTTCGCCCCGACGAACACTGAAGCTTTCTTT; CDR3 protein: CATSFAPTNTEAFF; J gene: TRBJ1-1; clone size: NA; D gene: NA; V gene: TRBV15
CDR3 DNA: TGTGCCAGCAGCTTGACAGGGACAGCCTTGAACACTGAAGCTTTCTTT; CDR3 protein: CASSLTGTALNTEAFF; J gene: TRBJ1-1; clone size: NA; D gene: TRBD1; V gene: TRBV7-2